This T cell receptor beta chain is from a study of cytomegalovirus exposure and HLA in healthy donors. Study-level findings and limits: The authors considered a cluster of highly shared sequence variants likely to be a sequencing artifact. Investigators reported about 160 TCR beta chains as tied to cytomegalovirus. Other equally common chains were less clonally expanded than HLA-associated TCR beta chains, a later analysis showed.

Germline V gene sequence: CDR1 LNHDA, CDR2 SQIVND (reference sequence). Trimming removed 6 bases at V and 13 bases at J, with 12 bases between. The CDR3 loop spans 10 amino acids. Comments on this clone: Its cognate antigen is unknown.

PCR involved 60 Vbeta and 13 Jbeta primers. The table came from immunoSEQ multiplex PCR; TCRdb's copy has only in-frame clones and leaves some out. The top ten clones hold under 3% of a sample with roughly 150,000 clones, 64% of them seen once. The gene calls are TRBV19 and TRBJ1-1; D unclear. Sequenced: PBMCs. This receptor was obtained from a young woman in good health and CMV-seropositive. CDR3 bases: TGTGCCAGTAGCCGAGTAGAGGTTTTCTTT. This gives the protein CASSRVEVFF. Complete variable domain (other parts from reference TRBV19 and TRBJ1-1): DGGITQSPKYLFRKEGQNVTLSCEQNLNHDAMYWYRQDPGQGLRLIYYSQIVNDFQKGDIAEGYSVSREKKESFPLTVTSAQKNPTAFYLCASSRVEVFFGQGTRLTVV.